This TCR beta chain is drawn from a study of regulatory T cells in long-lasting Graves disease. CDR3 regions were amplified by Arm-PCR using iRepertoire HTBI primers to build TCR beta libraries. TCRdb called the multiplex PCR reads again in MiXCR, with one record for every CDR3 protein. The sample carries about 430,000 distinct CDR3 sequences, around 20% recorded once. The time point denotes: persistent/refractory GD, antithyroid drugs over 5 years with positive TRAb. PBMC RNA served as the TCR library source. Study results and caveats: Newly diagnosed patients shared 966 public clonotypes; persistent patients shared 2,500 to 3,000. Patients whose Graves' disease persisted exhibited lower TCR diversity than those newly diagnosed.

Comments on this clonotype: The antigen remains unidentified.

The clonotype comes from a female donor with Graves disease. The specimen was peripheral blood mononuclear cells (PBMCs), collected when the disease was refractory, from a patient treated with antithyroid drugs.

The CDR3 spells CASSIQGSSGNTIYF. CDR3 nucleotide sequence: TGTGCCAGCAGCATCCAGGGCAGCTCTGGAAACACCATATATTTT. The chain is built from TRBV7-6 and TRBJ1-3, with D maybe TRBD1 (5 bases). CDR1 and CDR2 (germline): SGHVS, FNYEAQ. The CDR3 is 15 residues long. Trimming removed 5 bases at V and 0 bases at J, with 11 bases between.